The T cell receptor (beta chain) described here comes from a study of T cell repertoires in cytomegalovirus infection. Background on the study: Based on public TCR beta signatures, there were indications of CMV infection and of a matching HLA type.

CDR1 is SGHRS and CDR2 is YFSETQ in the germline V gene. Unmatched junction bases numbered 4, after V lost 0 bases and J lost 7 bases. This CDR3 region has 15 residues. This clonotype was seen only a few times. Its antigen remains unidentified. MiXCR, run by TCRdb on the reads, gives a single entry per CDR3 protein. The sample carries 300,000 to 400,000 distinct CDR3 sequences, approximately 32% recorded once. The sequences come from cultured PBMCs, collected from culture after CMV antigen stimulation. The TCR comes from a human donor in good health (CMV status not recorded). Some clones in this sample may be carry-over from other donors' samples. The rearrangement joins TRBV5-1 to TRBJ2-1; 10 positions match TRBD2. CDR3 loop: CASSLDVSGGNEQFF. CDR3 DNA sequence: TGCGCCAGCAGCTTGGATGTTAGCGGGGGGAATGAGCAGTTCTTC. The full variable domain, rest sourced from reference TRBV5-1 and TRBJ2-1, is KAGVTQTPRYLIKTRGQQVTLSCSPISGHRSVSWYQQTPGQGLQFLFEYFSETQRNKGNFPGRFSGRQFSNSRSEMNVSTLELGDSALYLCASSLDVSGGNEQFFGPGTRLTVL.